This TCR beta chain derives from a study of cytomegalovirus exposure and HLA in healthy donors. The CDR3 length is 16 residues. The ends lost 8 bases at V and 0 bases at J; junction bases unmatched: 10. CDR1 is SNHLY, CDR2 FYNNEI, per germline. The study, taken as a whole, reports: Reported findings show TCR beta sequences accurately forecast HLA-A and HLA-B alleles in most subjects.

This clone was counted a few times. The antigen remains unidentified. Vbeta (60) and Jbeta (13) primers were used in the PCR. Sequencing was performed with immunoSEQ multiplex PCR; in TCRdb, only in-frame clones are kept and a portion is missing. Of approximately 150,000 clones listed, roughly four fifths are singletons. The sequenced sample was PBMCs. The chain recombines TRBV2 with TRBJ2-3, with TRBD1 matching 8 bases. This receptor was obtained from a man aged 35 to 55 in good health and CMV-seronegative. The CDR3 DNA is TGTGCCAGCGATTCTACTAGGACAGGGAGCACAGATACGCAGTATTTT. Protein: CASDSTRTGSTDTQYF.